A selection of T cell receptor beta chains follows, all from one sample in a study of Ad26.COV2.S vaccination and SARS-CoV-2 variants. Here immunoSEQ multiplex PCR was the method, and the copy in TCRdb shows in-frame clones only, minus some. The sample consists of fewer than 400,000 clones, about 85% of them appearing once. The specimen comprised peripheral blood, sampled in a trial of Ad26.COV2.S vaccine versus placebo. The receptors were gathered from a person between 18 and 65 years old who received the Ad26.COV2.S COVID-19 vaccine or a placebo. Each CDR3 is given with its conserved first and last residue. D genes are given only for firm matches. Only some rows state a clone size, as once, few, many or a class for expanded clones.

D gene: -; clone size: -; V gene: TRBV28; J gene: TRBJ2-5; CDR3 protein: CASSTSGRSETQYF; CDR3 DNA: TGTGCCAGCAGCACATCAGGGAGGTCGGAGACCCAGTACTTC
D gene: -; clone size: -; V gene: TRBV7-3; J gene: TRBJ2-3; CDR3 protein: CASSPGRGLPDTQYF; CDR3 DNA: TGTGCCAGCAGCCCAGGTCGGGGATTGCCAGATACGCAGTATTTT
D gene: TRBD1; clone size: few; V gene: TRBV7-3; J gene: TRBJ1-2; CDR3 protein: CASSLSHRGNYGYTF; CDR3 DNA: TGTGCCAGCAGCTTAAGTCACAGGGGGAACTATGGCTACACCTTC
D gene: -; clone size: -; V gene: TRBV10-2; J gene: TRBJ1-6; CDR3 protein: CASSESDRNGSPLHF; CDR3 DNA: TGCGCCAGCAGTGAGTCCGATAGGAACGGTTCACCCCTCCACTTT
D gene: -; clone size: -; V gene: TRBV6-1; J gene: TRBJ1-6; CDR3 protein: CASSEAGDNSPLHF; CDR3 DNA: TGTGCCAGCAGTGAGGCGGGGGATAATTCACCCCTCCACTTT
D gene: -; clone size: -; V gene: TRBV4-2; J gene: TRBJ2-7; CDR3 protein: CASSQGPRGAYEQYF; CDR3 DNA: TGTGCCAGCAGCCAGGGTCCGCGTGGGGCCTACGAGCAGTACTTC
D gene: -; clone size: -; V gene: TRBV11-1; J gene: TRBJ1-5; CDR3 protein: CASSMAENQPQHF; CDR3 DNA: TGTGCCAGCAGCATGGCCGAAAATCAGCCCCAGCATTTT
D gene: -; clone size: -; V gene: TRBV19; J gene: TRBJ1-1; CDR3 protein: CASSMGVRTEAFF; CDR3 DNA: TGTGCCAGTAGTATGGGGGTTCGCACTGAAGCTTTCTTT
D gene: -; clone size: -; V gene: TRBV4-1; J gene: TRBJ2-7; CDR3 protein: CASSPRTGRVAEQYF; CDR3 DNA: TGCGCCAGCAGCCCGAGGACAGGGAGGGTCGCCGAGCAGTACTTC
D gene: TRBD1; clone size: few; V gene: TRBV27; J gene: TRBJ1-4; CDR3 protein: CASRPGQGVEGEKLFF; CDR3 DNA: TGTGCCAGCAGACCGGGACAGGGGGTCGAGGGAGAAAAACTGTTTTTT
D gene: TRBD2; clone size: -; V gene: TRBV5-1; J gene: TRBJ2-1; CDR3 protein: CASSMGLAGSSYNEQFF; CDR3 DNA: TGCGCCAGCAGCATGGGACTAGCGGGGAGCTCCTACAATGAGCAGTTCTTC
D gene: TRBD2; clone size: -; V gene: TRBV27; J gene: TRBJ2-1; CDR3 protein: CASSPAGTSPNEQFF; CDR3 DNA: TGTGCCAGCAGTCCCGCCGGGACTAGCCCCAATGAGCAGTTCTTC
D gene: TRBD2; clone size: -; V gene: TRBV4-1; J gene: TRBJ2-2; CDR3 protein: CATLALAGTNTGELFF; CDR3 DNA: TGCGCCACTTTGGCCTTAGCGGGGACGAACACCGGGGAGCTGTTTTTT
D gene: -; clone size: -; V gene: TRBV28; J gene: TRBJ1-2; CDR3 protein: CASSGGHSGYGYTF; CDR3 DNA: TGTGCCAGCAGTGGGGGACATTCGGGCTATGGCTACACCTTC
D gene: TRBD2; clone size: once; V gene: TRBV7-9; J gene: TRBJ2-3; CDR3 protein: CASSSGLAGVADTQYF; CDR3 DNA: TGTGCCAGCAGCTCGGGACTAGCGGGGGTAGCAGATACGCAGTATTTT
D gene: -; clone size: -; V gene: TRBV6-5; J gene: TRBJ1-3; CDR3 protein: CASSYYGVSGNTIYF; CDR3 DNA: TGTGCCAGCAGTTACTATGGGGTTTCAGGAAACACCATATATTTT
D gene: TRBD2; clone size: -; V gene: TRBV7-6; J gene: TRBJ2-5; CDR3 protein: CASSFSGGETQYF; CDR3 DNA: TGTGCCAGCAGCTTTTCGGGAGGAGAGACCCAGTACTTC
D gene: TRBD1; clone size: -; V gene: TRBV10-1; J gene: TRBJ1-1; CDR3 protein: CARLLDRGRKNTEAFF; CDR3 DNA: TGCGCCAGACTTCTTGACAGGGGTAGAAAGAACACTGAAGCTTTCTTT
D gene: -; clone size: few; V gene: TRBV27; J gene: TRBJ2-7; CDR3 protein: CASTRGVEQYF; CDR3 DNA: TGTGCCAGCACCCGAGGGGTCGAGCAGTACTTC
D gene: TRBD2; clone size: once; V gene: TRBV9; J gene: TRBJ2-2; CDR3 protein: CASSATSGGPTNTGELFF; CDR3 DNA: TGTGCCAGCAGCGCGACTAGCGGGGGACCGACGAACACCGGGGAGCTGTTTTTT
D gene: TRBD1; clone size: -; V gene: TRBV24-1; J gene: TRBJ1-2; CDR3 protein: CATSDPRGDVEEGYTF; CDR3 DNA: TGTGCCACCAGTGATCCCAGGGGGGATGTGGAAGAAGGCTACACCTTC
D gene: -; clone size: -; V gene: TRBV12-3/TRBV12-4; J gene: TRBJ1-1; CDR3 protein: CASGLNTEAFF; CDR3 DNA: TGTGCCAGCGGACTGAACACTGAAGCTTTCTTT
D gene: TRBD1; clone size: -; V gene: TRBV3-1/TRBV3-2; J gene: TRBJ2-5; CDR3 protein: CASSEGTGGGETQYF; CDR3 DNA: TGTGCCAGCAGCGAAGGGACAGGGGGCGGGGAGACCCAGTACTTC
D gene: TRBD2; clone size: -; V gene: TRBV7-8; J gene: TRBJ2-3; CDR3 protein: CASSLAGGLLTDTQYF; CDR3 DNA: TGTGCCAGCAGCTTAGCGGGGGGACTACTCACAGATACGCAGTATTTT
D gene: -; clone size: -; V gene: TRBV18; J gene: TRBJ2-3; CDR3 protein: CASSRGHGGDTQYF; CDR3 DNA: TGTGCCAGCTCACGGGGGCACGGGGGAGATACGCAGTATTTT
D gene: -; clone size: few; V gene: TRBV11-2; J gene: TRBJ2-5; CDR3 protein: CASSRTATWETQYF; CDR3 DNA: TGTGCCAGCAGCCGGACAGCAACGTGGGAGACCCAGTACTTC
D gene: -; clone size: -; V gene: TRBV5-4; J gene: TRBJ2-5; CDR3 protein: CASSLGIQETQYF; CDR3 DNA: TGTGCCAGCAGCTTGGGGATCCAAGAGACCCAGTACTTC
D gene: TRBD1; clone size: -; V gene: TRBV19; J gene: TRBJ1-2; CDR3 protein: CASSMGTASGYTF; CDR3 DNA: TGTGCCAGTAGTATGGGGACAGCGAGTGGCTACACCTTC
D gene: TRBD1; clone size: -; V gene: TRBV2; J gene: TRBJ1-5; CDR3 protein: CASRYDRVPSQPQHF; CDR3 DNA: TGTGCCAGCAGGTACGACAGGGTTCCGTCTCAGCCCCAGCATTTT
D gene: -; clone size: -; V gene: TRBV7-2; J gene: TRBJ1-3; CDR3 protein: CASSLGPPSSGNTIYF; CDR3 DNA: TGTGCCAGCAGCTTAGGTCCGCCAAGCTCTGGAAACACCATATATTTT
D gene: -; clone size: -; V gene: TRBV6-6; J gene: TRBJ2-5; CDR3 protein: CASSYWQGSEETQYF; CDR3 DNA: TGTGCCAGCAGTTACTGGCAGGGCAGCGAGGAGACCCAGTACTTC
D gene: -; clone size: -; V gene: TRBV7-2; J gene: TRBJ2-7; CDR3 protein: CASSLDTGNPYEQYF; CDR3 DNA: TGTGCCAGCAGCTTAGATACAGGCAATCCCTACGAGCAGTACTTC
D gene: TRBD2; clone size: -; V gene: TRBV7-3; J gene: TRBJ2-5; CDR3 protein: CASSLTSGGPQETQYF; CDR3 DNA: TGTGCCAGCAGCTTGACTAGCGGGGGGCCCCAAGAGACCCAGTACTTC
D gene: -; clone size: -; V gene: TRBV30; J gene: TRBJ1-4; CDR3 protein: CAWSTPETTNEKLFF; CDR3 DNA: TGTGCCTGGAGTACCCCAGAGACAACTAATGAAAAACTGTTTTTT
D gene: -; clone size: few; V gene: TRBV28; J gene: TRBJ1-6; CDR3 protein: CASSIREPRFSPLHF; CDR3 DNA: TGTGCCAGCAGTATCAGGGAGCCCAGGTTCTCACCCCTCCACTTT
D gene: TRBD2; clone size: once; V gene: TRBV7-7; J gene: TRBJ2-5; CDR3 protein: CASSRQAGGGETQYF; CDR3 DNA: TGTGCTAGCAGCAGACAAGCGGGGGGAGGGGAGACCCAGTACTTC
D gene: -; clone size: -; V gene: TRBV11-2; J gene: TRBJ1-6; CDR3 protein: CASSSRGSGDSPLHF; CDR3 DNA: TGTGCCAGCAGCTCCCGGGGGTCGGGAGATTCACCCCTCCACTTT
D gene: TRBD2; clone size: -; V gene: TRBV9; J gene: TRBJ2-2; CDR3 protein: CASSAGLAVGTGELFF; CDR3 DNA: TGTGCCAGCAGCGCCGGACTAGCCGTAGGGACCGGGGAGCTGTTTTTT
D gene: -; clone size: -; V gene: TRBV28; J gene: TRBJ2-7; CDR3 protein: CASTGDSSYEQYF; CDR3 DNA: TGTGCCAGCACCGGAGACAGCTCCTACGAGCAGTACTTC
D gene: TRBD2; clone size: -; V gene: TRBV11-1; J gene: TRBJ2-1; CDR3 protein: CASSPTGTSVYNEQFF; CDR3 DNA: TGTGCCAGCAGCCCCACCGGGACTAGCGTATACAATGAGCAGTTCTTC